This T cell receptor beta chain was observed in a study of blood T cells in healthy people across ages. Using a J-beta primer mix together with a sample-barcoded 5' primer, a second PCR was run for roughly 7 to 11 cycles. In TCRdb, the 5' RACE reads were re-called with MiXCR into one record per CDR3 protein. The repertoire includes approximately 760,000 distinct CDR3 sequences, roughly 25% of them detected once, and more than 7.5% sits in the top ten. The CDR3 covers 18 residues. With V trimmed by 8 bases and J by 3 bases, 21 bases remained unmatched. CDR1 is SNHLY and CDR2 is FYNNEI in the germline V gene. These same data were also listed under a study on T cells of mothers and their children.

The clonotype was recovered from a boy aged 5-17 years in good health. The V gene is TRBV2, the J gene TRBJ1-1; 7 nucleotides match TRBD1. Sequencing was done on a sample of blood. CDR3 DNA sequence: TGTGCCAGCTCTACCTCCGGGGACAGAGGGGTGAGGGACACTGAAGCTTTCTTT. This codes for CASSTSGDRGVRDTEAFF.